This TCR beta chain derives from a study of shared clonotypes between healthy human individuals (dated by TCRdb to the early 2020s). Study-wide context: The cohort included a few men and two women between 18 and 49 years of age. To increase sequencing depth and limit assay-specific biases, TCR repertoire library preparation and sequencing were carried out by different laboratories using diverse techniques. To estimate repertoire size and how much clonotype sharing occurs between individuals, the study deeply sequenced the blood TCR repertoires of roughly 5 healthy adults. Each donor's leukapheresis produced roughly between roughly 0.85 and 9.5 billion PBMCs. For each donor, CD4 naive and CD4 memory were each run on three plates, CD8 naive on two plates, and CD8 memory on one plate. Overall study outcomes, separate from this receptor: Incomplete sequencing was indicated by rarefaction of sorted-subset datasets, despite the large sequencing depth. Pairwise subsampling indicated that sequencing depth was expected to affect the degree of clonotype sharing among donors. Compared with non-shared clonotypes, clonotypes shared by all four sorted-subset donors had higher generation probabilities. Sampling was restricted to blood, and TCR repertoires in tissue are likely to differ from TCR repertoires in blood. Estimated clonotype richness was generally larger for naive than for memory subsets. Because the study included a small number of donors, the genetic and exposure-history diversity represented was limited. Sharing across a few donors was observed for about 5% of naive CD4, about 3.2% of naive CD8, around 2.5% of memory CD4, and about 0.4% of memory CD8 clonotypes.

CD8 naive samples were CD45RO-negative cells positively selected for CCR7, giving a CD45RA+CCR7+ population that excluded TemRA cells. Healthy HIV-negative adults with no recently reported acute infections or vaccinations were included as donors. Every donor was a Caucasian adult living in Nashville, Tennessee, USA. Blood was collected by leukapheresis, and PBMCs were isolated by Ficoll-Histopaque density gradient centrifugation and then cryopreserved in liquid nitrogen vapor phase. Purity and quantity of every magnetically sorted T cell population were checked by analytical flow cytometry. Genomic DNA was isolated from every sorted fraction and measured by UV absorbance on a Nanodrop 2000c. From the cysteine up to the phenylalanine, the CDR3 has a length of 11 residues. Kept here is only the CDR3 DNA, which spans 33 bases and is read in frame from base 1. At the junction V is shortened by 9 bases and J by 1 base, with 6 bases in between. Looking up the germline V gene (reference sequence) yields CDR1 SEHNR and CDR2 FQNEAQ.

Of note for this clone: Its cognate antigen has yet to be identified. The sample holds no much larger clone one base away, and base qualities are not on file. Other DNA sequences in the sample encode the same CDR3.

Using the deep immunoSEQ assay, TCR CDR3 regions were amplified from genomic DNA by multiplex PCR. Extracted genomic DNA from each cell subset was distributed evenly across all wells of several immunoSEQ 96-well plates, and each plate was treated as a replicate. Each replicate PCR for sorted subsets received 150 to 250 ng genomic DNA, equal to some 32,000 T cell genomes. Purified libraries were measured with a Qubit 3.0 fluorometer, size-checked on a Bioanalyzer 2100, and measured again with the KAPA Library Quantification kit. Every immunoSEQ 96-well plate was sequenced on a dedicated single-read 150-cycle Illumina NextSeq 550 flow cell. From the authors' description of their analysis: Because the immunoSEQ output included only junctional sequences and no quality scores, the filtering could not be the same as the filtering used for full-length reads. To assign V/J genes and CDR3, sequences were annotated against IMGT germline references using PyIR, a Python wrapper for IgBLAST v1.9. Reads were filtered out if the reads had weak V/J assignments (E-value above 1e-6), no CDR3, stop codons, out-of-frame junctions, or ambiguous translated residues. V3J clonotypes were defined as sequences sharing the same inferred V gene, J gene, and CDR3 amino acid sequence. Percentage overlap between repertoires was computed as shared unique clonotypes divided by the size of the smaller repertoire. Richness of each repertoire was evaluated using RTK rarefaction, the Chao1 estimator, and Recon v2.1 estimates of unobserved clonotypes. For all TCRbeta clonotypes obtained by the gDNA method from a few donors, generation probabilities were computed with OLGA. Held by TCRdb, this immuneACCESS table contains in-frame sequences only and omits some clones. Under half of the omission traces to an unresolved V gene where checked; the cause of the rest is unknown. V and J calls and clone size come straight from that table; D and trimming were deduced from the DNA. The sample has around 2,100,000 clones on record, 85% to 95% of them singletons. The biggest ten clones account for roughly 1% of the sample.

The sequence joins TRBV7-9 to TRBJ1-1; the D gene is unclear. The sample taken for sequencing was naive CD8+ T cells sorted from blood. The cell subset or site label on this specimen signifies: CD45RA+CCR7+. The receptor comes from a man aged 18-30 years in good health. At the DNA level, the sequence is TGTGCCAGTAGGGCGAACACTGAAGCTTTCTTT. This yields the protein CASRANTEAFF.